This T cell receptor beta chain originates from a study of blood T cell repertoires in COVID-19. Those enrolled in Seattle joined during active infection and were followed longitudinally afterward. Trimming took off 0 bases at V and 3 bases at J, with 10 bases between the two ends. This CDR3 is built from 14 residues. Looked up from germline, CDR1 is SGHRS and CDR2 is YFSETQ. Methods used by the authors: The authors estimated nucleated cell counts from reference gene primer amplification. Profiling relied on immunoSEQ multiplex PCR, and the TCRdb table lists in-frame clones only, not all of them. V and J calls and clone size follow that table, whereas D and trimming were derived from the DNA. The sample has approximately 53,000 clones, about nine tenths seen once.

The sample comprised peripheral blood. This clonotype originated in an elderly woman with COVID-19, enrolled during active disease. The chain has TRBV5-1 and TRBJ2-7; D gene uncertain. CDR3 sequence: CASSLAGGGYEQYF. The CDR3 region has the DNA TGCGCCAGCAGCTTGGCCGGCGGTGGCTACGAGCAGTACTTC.